This T cell receptor beta chain derives from a study of circulating and synovial CD4+ cells in juvenile arthritis. Study-wide results and limits: Deeper sequencing increased measured overlap with synovial clonotypes.

The CDR3 is 13 amino acids. Trimming stripped 4 bases from V and 1 base from J, with 8 bases between. Germline V lookup: CDR1 SGHRS, CDR2 YFSETQ. The data were produced by immunoSEQ multiplex PCR, yet TCRdb's version contains in-frame clones alone and is incomplete. This table holds under 40,000 clones, over 85% found once. On this clone itself: Its antigen is unidentified.

The TCR sequence derives from a human donor with juvenile idiopathic arthritis. Specimen: CD4+ T cells from blood. The chain couples TRBV5-1 to TRBJ1-1; weak D call: TRBD1 (5 bases). CDR3 nucleotide sequence: TGCGCCAGCAGCCAAGACAGGAACACTGAAGCTTTCTTT. Its protein product is CASSQDRNTEAFF. The full variable domain, with the rest looked up from reference TRBV5-1 and TRBJ1-1, is KAGVTQTPRYLIKTRGQQVTLSCSPISGHRSVSWYQQTPGQGLQFLFEYFSETQRNKGNFPGRFSGRQFSNSRSEMNVSTLELGDSALYLCASSQDRNTEAFFGQGTRLTVV.